The 27 T cell receptor beta chains listed next were all sequenced from one sample in a study of blood T cell repertoires in COVID-19. Repertoires were generated with immunoSEQ multiplex PCR, while TCRdb's copy carries only in-frame clones and drops some. Among about 480,000 clones listed, 89% were seen once. Sequenced input: peripheral blood. The receptors stem from a man between 18 and 29 years old with COVID-19, enrolled during active disease.

V usage is TRBV19 and J usage is TRBJ1-1; D may be TRBD1 (5 bases). The CDR3 has 14 amino acids. With 4 bases removed from V and 1 base from J, the gap between germline ends came to 10 bases. Germline CDR1 reads LNHDA; CDR2 reads SQIVND (reference sequence). CDR3 DNA sequence: TGTGCCAGTAGTAGCGGGGACCGGAACACTGAAGCTTTCTTT. This sequence encodes CASSSGDRNTEAFF. Combining the CDR3 with reference TRBV19 and TRBJ1-1 gives the whole variable domain DGGITQSPKYLFRKEGQNVTLSCEQNLNHDAMYWYRQDPGQGLRLIYYSQIVNDFQKGDIAEGYSVSREKKESFPLTVTSAQKNPTAFYLCASSSGDRNTEAFFGQGTRLTVV.

This sequence joins TRBV4-2 and TRBJ1-6, with a weak D call TRBD1 (5 bases). This CDR3 comprises 18 residues. Germline V gene data show CDR1 as LGHNA and CDR2 as YNFKEQ. Trimming removed 1 base at V and 0 bases at J, with 13 bases between. CDR3 region: CASSQGSGTDSYNSPLHF. DNA of the CDR3: TGTGCCAGCAGCCAAGGGTCCGGGACTGACTCCTATAATTCACCCCTCCACTTT.

The chain links TRBV6-5 to TRBJ1-4; possibly TRBD1 for D (5 bases). The CDR3 is 15 amino acids. CDR1 is MNHEY and CDR2 is SVGAGI in the germline V gene. Trimming stripped 7 bases from V and 5 bases from J, with 17 bases between. CDR3 sequence reads: CASKTARKQNEKLFF. The CDR3 DNA is TGTGCCAGCAAGACAGCCCGAAAACAAAATGAAAAACTGTTTTTT.

V gene TRBV5-1 combines with J gene TRBJ2-1; tentative D call: TRBD2 (7 bases). The CDR3 sequence is 14 residues long. From germline, CDR1 is SGHRS and CDR2 YFSETQ. With 4 bases removed from V and 7 bases from J, the gap between germline ends came to 15 bases. CDR3 bases: TGCGCCAGCAGCGCGTTCGAGGGGGGGAATGAGCAGTTCTTC. It specifies CASSAFEGGNEQFF. The full variable domain, rest sourced from reference TRBV5-1 and TRBJ2-1, is KAGVTQTPRYLIKTRGQQVTLSCSPISGHRSVSWYQQTPGQGLQFLFEYFSETQRNKGNFPGRFSGRQFSNSRSEMNVSTLELGDSALYLCASSAFEGGNEQFFGPGTRLTVL.

In DNA form, the CDR3 reads TGTGCCAGCAGCACCAGACAGGGGCCCGGAGATACGCAGTATTTT. This sequence encodes CASSTRQGPGDTQYF. The gene calls are TRBV5-4 and TRBJ2-3, with 8 bases aligning to TRBD1. In germline, CDR1 is SGHNT, CDR2 YYREEE (reference sequence). The CDR3 runs to 15 residues. Trimming cost V 4 bases and J 5 bases; bases outside gene matches: 9.

The chain carries TRBV7-9 and TRBJ2-5; TRBD2 matches at 7 bases. CDR3 length equals 15 residues. Trimming at V came to 2 bases and at J to 3 bases, leaving 6 bases not matched to a gene. Looked up from germline, CDR1 is SEHNR and CDR2 is FQNEAQ (reference sequence). In nucleotides, the CDR3 is TGTGCCAGCAGCTTACCGCTAGCGGTAAAAGAGACCCAGTACTTC. Translation: CASSLPLAVKETQYF. Filled out from reference TRBV7-9 and TRBJ2-5, the complete variable domain reads DTGVSQNPRHKITKRGQNVTFRCDPISEHNRLYWYRQTLGQGPEFLTYFQNEAQLEKSRLLSDRFSAERPKGSFSTLEIQRTEQGDSAMYLCASSLPLAVKETQYFGPGTRLLVL.

V usage is TRBV10-3 and J usage is TRBJ2-1; TRBD2 aligns across 14 bases. The CDR3 spans 14 residues. Germline values: CDR1 ENHRY, CDR2 SYGVKD. V lost 7 bases to trimming and J lost 7 bases; unmatched junction nucleotides: 3. The CDR3 nucleotides are TGTGCCATCATGACTAGCGGGAGGGGTAATGAGCAGTTCTTC. Amino acid sequence: CAIMTSGRGNEQFF.

The chain combines TRBV5-1 with TRBJ1-5, with D uncertain. CDR3 length: 15 amino acids. The V end was cut by 4 bases, the J end by 3 bases, with 14 bases between. Per germline, CDR1 SGHRS and CDR2 YFSETQ. The CDR3 loop is CASSPRFGDNQPQHF. The CDR3 DNA follows: TGCGCCAGCAGCCCCCGCTTCGGGGACAATCAGCCCCAGCATTTT.

The chain is built from TRBV15 and TRBJ2-2, with a possible D match to TRBD1 (6 bases). Germline loops: CDR1 LNHNV, CDR2 YYDKDF (reference sequence). Trimming left V 0 bases short and J 4 bases short, with 9 bases between. This CDR3 comprises 15 residues. For the CDR3, the DNA is TGTGCCACCAGCAGAGATCCGACAGGCACCGGGGAGCTGTTTTTT. Protein product: CATSRDPTGTGELFF.

The V gene is TRBV5-6, the J gene TRBJ2-2, with 10 bases fitting TRBD2. This CDR3 is 17 amino acids long. Germline V CDR1 and CDR2: SGHDT, YYEEEE. Trimming at V came to 4 bases and at J to 1 base, leaving 7 bases not matched to a gene. The CDR3 DNA sequence: TGTGCCAGCAGCGTCGGACTAGCGGCACAGAACACCGGGGAGCTGTTTTTT. Translation gives CASSVGLAAQNTGELFF.

This clone was detected only a few times. V gene TRBV5-4 combines with J gene TRBJ2-1, with a weak D call TRBD2 (6 bases). V was cut by 0 bases and J by 5 bases, with 9 bases left in between. Germline V lookup: CDR1 SGHNT, CDR2 YYREEE (reference sequence). The CDR3 covers 14 residues. In DNA form, the CDR3 reads TGTGCCAGCAGCTTGGCTCTAGCGCACAATGAGCAGTTCTTC. Encoded protein: CASSLALAHNEQFF.

This chain connects TRBV11-2 to TRBJ2-1, with 10 bases identical to TRBD2. CDR1 is SGHAT and CDR2 is FQNNGV in the germline V gene. V shed 5 bases, J shed 4 bases, and the junction held 5 bases outside the gene matches. The CDR3 is 15 residues long. The CDR3 protein is CASSPLAGLYNEQFF. The CDR3 bases are TGTGCCAGCAGCCCACTAGCGGGACTGTACAATGAGCAGTTCTTC.

This chain links TRBV28 with TRBJ2-3, with TRBD2 as a possible D gene (6 bases). Germline V gives CDR1 MDHEN, CDR2 SYDVKM. The CDR3 covers 14 residues. The germline V and J ends were trimmed by 3 bases and 0 bases, with 7 bases remaining between them. The CDR3 coding sequence is TGTGCCAGCAGTTTTGGGGGGAGCACAGATACGCAGTATTTT. Translated, it gives CASSFGGSTDTQYF. The entire variable domain, with the rest obtained from reference TRBV28 and TRBJ2-3, is as follows: DVKVTQSSRYLVKRTGEKVFLECVQDMDHENMFWYRQDPGLGLRLIYFSYDVKMKEKGDIPEGYSVSREKKERFSLILESASTNQTSMYLCASSFGGSTDTQYFGPGTRLTVL.

The chain has TRBV6-5 and TRBJ2-1; 11 positions agree with TRBD2. The CDR3 length is 15 residues. Trimming took 5 bases from V and 4 from J; bases not matched to a gene: 4. CDR1 and CDR2 (germline): MNHEY, SVGAGI. The CDR3 DNA sequence: TGTGCCAGCAGTAGACTAGCGGGGCTGTACAATGAGCAGTTCTTC. This encodes CASSRLAGLYNEQFF.

The chain carries TRBV7-8 and TRBJ1-4; TRBD1 matches at 10 bases. Germline lookup yields CDR1 SGHVS and CDR2 FQNEAQ. V lost 1 base and J lost 7; bases outside the gene matches: 6. The CDR3 length is 16 residues. The CDR3 reads CASSLEGGTGVEKLFF. The CDR3 coding sequence is TGTGCCAGCAGCTTAGAGGGGGGGACAGGGGTTGAAAAACTGTTTTTT. Variable domain in full (rest from reference TRBV7-8 and TRBJ1-4): GAGVSQSPRYKVAKRGQDVALRCDPISGHVSLFWYQQALGQGPEFLTYFQNEAQLDKSGLPSDRFFAERPEGSVSTLKIQRTQQEDSAVYLCASSLEGGTGVEKLFFGSGTQLSVL.

For this clone: The DNA is omitted, as the CDR3 cannot be located on it reliably, and the CDR3 follows TCRdb's listing. V and J are TRBV11-2 and TRBJ2-5; the table names TRBD2, a call not compared with the DNA. The CDR3 is 15 residues long, counting both termini. Per germline, CDR1 SGHAT and CDR2 FQNNGV. The CDR3 loop reads CASSPLWQTLETQYF.

The chain uses TRBV5-1 and TRBJ2-5, with D possibly matching TRBD1 (6 bases). The CDR3 is made up of 14 amino acids. Trimming removed 2 bases from V and 2 bases from J, with 10 bases in between. Germline V lookup: CDR1 SGHRS, CDR2 YFSETQ. CDR3 DNA: TGCGCCAGCAGCTTACAGGGAATTCAAGAGACCCAGTACTTC. This encodes CASSLQGIQETQYF.

The chain uses TRBV19 and TRBJ1-5, with D perhaps matching TRBD1 (5 bases). The ends were cut back, 5 bases at V and 3 bases at J, with 11 bases in the middle. Germline CDR1 LNHDA, CDR2 SQIVND (reference sequence). The CDR3 is made up of 14 amino acids. The CDR3 loop reads CASSGGLFNQPQHF. The CDR3 nucleotides are TGTGCCAGTAGTGGGGGACTTTTCAATCAGCCCCAGCATTTT.

The gene calls are TRBV19 and TRBJ2-1; maybe TRBD1 (6 bases). The CDR3 loop spans 15 amino acids. V lost 3 bases to trimming and J lost 1 base, with 10 bases between them. CDR1 is LNHDA, CDR2 SQIVND, per germline (reference sequence). CDR3 bases: TGTGCCAGTAGTATGGGGGCGACATCCTACAATGAGCAGTTCTTC. It codes for CASSMGATSYNEQFF.

The chain employs TRBV5-4 and TRBJ2-7, with TRBD1 matching over 9 bases. From germline, CDR1 is SGHNT and CDR2 YYREEE (reference sequence). Trimming at V came to 4 bases and at J to 4 bases, leaving 18 bases not matched to a gene. The CDR3 has 18 residues. The CDR3 nucleotides read TGTGCCAGCAGCCCCGGGACAGGGTTAGGTTCTAAGTCTTACGAGCAGTACTTC. It encodes CASSPGTGLGSKSYEQYF.

Written as DNA, the CDR3 is TGTGCCAGTAGTATTGGGAGGGGGAGCTCCTACGAGCAGTACTTC. Its protein is CASSIGRGSSYEQYF. The gene calls are TRBV19 and TRBJ2-7, with D possibly matching TRBD2 (7 bases). Germline V gene sequence: CDR1 LNHDA, CDR2 SQIVND (reference sequence). Trimming stripped 3 bases from V and 0 bases from J, with 12 bases between. This CDR3 comprises 15 residues.

The chain links TRBV2 to TRBJ2-5, with TRBD2 matching over 7 bases. The germline V gene has CDR1 SNHLY and CDR2 FYNNEI. The V segment lost 2 bases and the J segment 11 bases; nucleotides outside the gene matches: 2. The CDR3 loop spans 11 amino acids. In DNA, the CDR3 is TGTGCCAGCAGTGAAAGGACTAGGCAGTACTTC. This codes for CASSERTRQYF.

This CDR3 is CASSAQVGLAGGGELFF. The DNA of the CDR3 is TGTGCCAGCAGCGCCCAAGTAGGACTAGCGGGAGGCGGGGAGCTGTTTTTT. The V call is TRBV9, the J call TRBJ2-2; 14 nucleotides line up with TRBD2. CDR3 length: 17 residues. Germline-derived CDR1 and CDR2 are SGDLS and YYNGEE. After removal of 3 bases from V and 7 bases from J, the junction contained 8 bases not matched to a gene.

CDR3 amino acids: CASSFGQGINYEQYF. CDR3 DNA sequence: TGTGCCAGCAGCTTCGGACAGGGGATCAACTACGAGCAGTACTTC. This chain joins TRBV7-6 and TRBJ2-7; 9 positions agree with TRBD1. This CDR3 is built from 15 residues. J lost 3 bases, V lost 3 bases, and 6 bases had no gene match. Germline values: CDR1 SGHVS, CDR2 FNYEAQ.

This clone was counted only a few times. The genes are TRBV6-5 and TRBJ1-2; TRBD1 matches 7 bases. This CDR3 has 11 amino acids. Germline-derived CDR1 and CDR2 are MNHEY and SVGAGI. Germline trimming cut 9 bases from V and 8 bases from J; bases unmatched to any gene: 6. CDR3 sequence reads: CASRDSQGYTF. The CDR3 nucleotides read TGTGCCAGTAGGGACAGTCAAGGCTACACCTTC.

The rearrangement uses TRBV3-1 (or the pseudogene TRBV3-2) and TRBJ2-7; tentative D call: TRBD2 (6 bases). The V gene's germline CDR1 is LGHDT and CDR2 YNNKEL (reference sequence). V lost 2 bases, J lost 2 bases, and 10 bases lay in between. The CDR3 has 14 residues. The CDR3 here is CASSQRGSTYEQYF. The DNA of the CDR3 is TGTGCCAGCAGCCAACGGGGGAGTACCTACGAGCAGTACTTC.

The rearrangement uses TRBV10-1 and TRBJ1-2; a possible D gene is TRBD1 (5 bases). Germline V gene sequence: CDR1 WNHNN, CDR2 SYGVQD (reference sequence). V dropped 1 base and J dropped 6 bases, with 9 bases sitting between them. CDR3 length: 13 amino acids. The CDR3 loop reads CASSEWGTHGYTF. CDR3 DNA: TGCGCCAGCAGTGAGTGGGGCACCCATGGCTACACCTTC.